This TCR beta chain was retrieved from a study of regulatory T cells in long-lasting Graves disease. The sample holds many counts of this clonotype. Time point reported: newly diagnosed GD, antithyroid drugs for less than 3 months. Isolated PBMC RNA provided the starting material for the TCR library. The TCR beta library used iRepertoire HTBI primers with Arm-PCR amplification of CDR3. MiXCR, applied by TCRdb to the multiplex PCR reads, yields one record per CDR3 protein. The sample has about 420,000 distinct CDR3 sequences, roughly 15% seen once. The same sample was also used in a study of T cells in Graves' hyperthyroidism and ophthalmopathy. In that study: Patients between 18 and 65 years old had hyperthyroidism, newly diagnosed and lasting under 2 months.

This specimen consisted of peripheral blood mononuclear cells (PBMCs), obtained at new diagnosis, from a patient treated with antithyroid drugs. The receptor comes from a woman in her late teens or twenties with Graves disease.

The CDR3 here is CSARGLPNSPLHF. DNA of the CDR3: TGCAGTGCTAGGGGATTGCCGAATTCACCCCTCCACTTT. V gene TRBV20-1 combines with J gene TRBJ1-6; D is uncertain. V lost 3 bases, J lost 7 bases, and 10 bases lay in between. This CDR3 has 13 amino acids. From germline, CDR1 is DFQATT and CDR2 SNEGSKA (reference sequence).